Each of the 30 T cell receptor beta chains below was sequenced from the same sample in a study of blood T cell repertoires in COVID-19. The protocol was immunoSEQ multiplex PCR, while the TCRdb copy is restricted to in-frame clones and leaves out a portion. Of about 150,000 clones in the sample, 80% to 90% were seen once. Material for sequencing was peripheral blood. The receptors come from a man aged 60 to 69 with active or convalescent COVID-19.

The V call is TRBV18, the J call TRBJ2-5; the D is unclear. The CDR3 sequence is 14 residues long. V lost 6 bases and J lost 5, with 16 bases in between. The germline gives CDR1 KGHSH, CDR2 LQKENI. CDR3 nucleotides: TGTGCCAGCTCGCCCTGGGCAGACACGGAGACCCAGTACTTC. Encoded protein: CASSPWADTETQYF.

This clone was found once. The rearrangement links TRBV9 to TRBJ1-6, with D perhaps matching TRBD1 (5 bases). The CDR3 runs 15 residues. Germline values: CDR1 SGDLS, CDR2 YYNGEE. V lost 0 bases and J 12 bases, leaving 16 bases between the germline ends. CDR3 DNA sequence: TGTGCCAGCAGCGTAGACGGGACTGGATCTAAACCCCTCCACTTT. Translation: CASSVDGTGSKPLHF.

The chain joins TRBV7-3 to TRBJ1-1; the match to TRBD1 covers 8 bases. Germline V gives CDR1 SGHTA, CDR2 FQGTGA. J lost 1 base, V lost 5 bases, and 3 bases had no gene match. The CDR3 is made up of 14 amino acids. The CDR3 sequence is CASSLQGENTEAFF. CDR3 coding DNA: TGTGCCAGCAGCCTACAGGGGGAGAACACTGAAGCTTTCTTT.

This chain uses TRBV6-6 with TRBJ2-7; TRBD2 is a possible D gene (5 bases). Trimming shortened V by 7 bases and J by 4 bases, and 17 bases separated the two germline ends. Per the germline V gene, CDR1 is MNHNY and CDR2 is SVGAGI (reference sequence). The CDR3 length is 14 residues. CDR3 protein: CASTGTSFAYEQYF. For the CDR3, the DNA is TGTGCCAGCACCGGAACTAGTTTCGCGTACGAGCAGTACTTC.

The genes are TRBV5-6 and TRBJ2-7, with D possibly being TRBD2 (6 bases). The CDR3 has 12 amino acids. V lost 5 bases to trimming and J lost 7 bases, with 13 bases between them. Germline V gene data show CDR1 as SGHDT and CDR2 as YYEEEE. In DNA form, the CDR3 reads TGTGCCAGCAGGACGGGGGTGGAAGAGCAGTACTTC. Amino acids: CASRTGVEEQYF.

This chain uses TRBV28 with TRBJ1-4; TRBD1 aligns across 7 bases. The CDR3 is made up of 15 amino acids. In germline, CDR1 is MDHEN, CDR2 SYDVKM. Losses at the gene ends were 7 bases for V and 6 bases for J; bases not matched to a gene: 11. The CDR3 bases are TGTGCCAGCAACTCTGAGACAGGGATATATGAAAAACTGTTTTTT. Translating gives CASNSETGIYEKLFF.

V is TRBV19 and J is TRBJ1-3; D not certain. The germline CDR1 and CDR2 sequences are LNHDA and SQIVND (reference sequence). This CDR3 spans 16 amino acids. Trimming pared 5 bases from V and 0 bases from J, leaving 14 bases between. CDR3 DNA: TGTGCCAGTAGTTACGGAGATCCGTTCTCTGGAAACACCATATATTTT. Translated: CASSYGDPFSGNTIYF.

The chain has TRBV7-9 and TRBJ2-7; 9 bases agree with TRBD1. Trimming at V came to 5 bases and at J to 5 bases, leaving 19 bases not matched to a gene. CDR3 length: 18 amino acids. CDR1 SEHNR and CDR2 FQNEAQ come from the germline V gene (reference sequence). CDR3 region: CASSPRGPGTGTAHEQYF. In DNA, the CDR3 is TGTGCCAGCAGCCCACGCGGCCCAGGGACAGGGACGGCCCACGAGCAGTACTTC.

The chain joins TRBV7-9 to TRBJ2-1; 8 bases line up with TRBD2. The CDR3 is 14 amino acids. J gave up 3 bases and V 8 bases, and 6 bases lay outside the gene matches. Germline V lookup: CDR1 SEHNR, CDR2 FQNEAQ (reference sequence). The CDR3 nucleotides read TGTGCCAGCGGGTTGGCGGGGGGCTACAATGAGCAGTTCTTC. Protein sequence: CASGLAGGYNEQFF.

This chain joins TRBV4-3 and TRBJ2-1, with D possibly TRBD2 on 6 matching bases. V was cut by 1 base and J by 7 bases, with 11 bases left in between. This CDR3 is built from 14 residues. CDR1 and CDR2 from the germline V gene are LGHNA and YSLEER. As DNA, the CDR3 is TGCGCCAGCAGCCAAGCCCCTCGGGGGAATGAGCAGTTCTTC. It encodes CASSQAPRGNEQFF.

The sample holds a few counts of this clone. This sequence joins TRBV29-1 and TRBJ1-3; TRBD1 aligns across 9 bases. V lost 7 bases and J lost 5; bases outside the gene matches: 9. The CDR3 length is 14 residues. Germline lookup yields CDR1 SQVTM and CDR2 ANQGSEA. As DNA, the CDR3 is TGCAGCGGAAGGACAGGGGATGAAAGAAACACCATATATTTT. Translation: CSGRTGDERNTIYF.

J is TRBJ1-2 and V is TRBV7-8, with 7 positions matching TRBD1. This CDR3 comprises 14 residues. Trimming took 4 bases from V and 5 from J; bases not matched to a gene: 7. Germline CDR1 reads SGHVS; CDR2 reads FQNEAQ. The CDR3 DNA reads TGTGCCAGCAGCTCCTCGACAGGGCCGTATGGCTACACCTTC. Translation: CASSSSTGPYGYTF.

This clone showed up just a few times. The V gene is TRBV7-2, the J gene TRBJ2-5; 10 bases align to TRBD2. V was clipped by 4 bases and J by 5 bases; unmatched bases: 4. The CDR3 runs to 14 residues. CDR1 is SGHTA, CDR2 FQGNSA, per germline. The CDR3 DNA reads as TGTGCCAGCAGCTACCTAGCGGGGGTGGAGACCCAGTACTTC. It specifies CASSYLAGVETQYF. Full variable domain (missing parts from reference TRBV7-2 and TRBJ2-5): GAGVSQSPSNKVTEKGKDVELRCDPISGHTALYWYRQSLGQGLEFLIYFQGNSAPDKSGLPSDRFSAERTGGSVSTLTIQRTQQEDSAVYLCASSYLAGVETQYFGPGTRLLVL.

This clone was detected once. The chain combines TRBV20-1 with TRBJ2-7, with D hard to call. CDR1 is DFQATT, CDR2 SNEGSKA, per germline (reference sequence). With 5 bases removed from V and 5 bases from J, the gap between germline ends came to 10 bases. CDR3 length equals 11 residues. CDR3 DNA sequence: TGCAGTGCTCCCCTCTTCGACGAGCAGTACTTC. The encoded protein is CSAPLFDEQYF.

The V call is TRBV4-1, the J call TRBJ2-5, with D possibly matching TRBD1 (5 bases). The germline gives CDR1 MGHRA, CDR2 YSYEKL. CDR3 size: 16 residues. V was shortened by 0 bases and J by 2 bases, with 13 bases between the two germline ends. The CDR3 nucleotides are TGCGCCAGCAGCCAAGACTCTGTGACAGCACAAGAGACCCAGTACTTC. It encodes CASSQDSVTAQETQYF.

The V gene is TRBV6-5, the J gene TRBJ2-1; the D gene is possibly TRBD2 (7 bases). The CDR3 has 14 amino acids. The V and J ends lost 8 bases and 12 bases respectively, with 23 bases between them. Germline assignment: CDR1 MNHEY and CDR2 SVGAGI. The DNA for the CDR3 is TGTGCCAGCTTAGCTCCGGGGGGCGTGAACGTGCAGTTCTTC. Residues: CASLAPGGVNVQFF.

The chain carries TRBV5-4 and TRBJ2-5; D not resolved. The V end lost 2 bases, the J end lost 7 bases, and 15 bases lay between the germline ends. The germline V gene has CDR1 SGHNT and CDR2 YYREEE (reference sequence). The CDR3 consists of 14 residues. The CDR3, as DNA: TGTGCCAGCAGCTTAGACTCGATTATGGGGACCCAGTACTTC. Its translation is CASSLDSIMGTQYF. The full variable domain, completed using reference TRBV5-4 and TRBJ2-5, is ETGVTQSPTHLIKTRGQQVTLRCSSQSGHNTVSWYQQALGQGPQFIFQYYREEENGRGNFPPRFSGLQFPNYSSELNVNALELDDSALYLCASSLDSIMGTQYFGPGTRLLVL.

This clone has only one observation. The chain carries TRBV6-1 and TRBJ1-2; D unclear. From germline, CDR1 is MNHNS and CDR2 SASEGT. V was clipped by 2 bases and J by 2 bases, with 6 bases between them. The CDR3 runs to 13 residues. Here the CDR3 reads CASSEWSNYGYTF. The CDR3, as DNA: TGTGCCAGCAGTGAATGGAGCAACTATGGCTACACCTTC.

The chain employs TRBV11-3 and TRBJ2-2; TRBD2 agrees at 10 bases. The CDR3 consists of 16 residues. Germline V gene data show CDR1 as SGHNT and CDR2 as YENEEA. V lost 5 bases and J lost 6; bases outside the gene matches: 9. The CDR3 loop is CASSGQSGGEAGELFF. For the CDR3, the DNA is TGTGCCAGCAGCGGTCAGAGCGGGGGGGAAGCCGGGGAGCTGTTTTTT.

This clone was observed a single time. This chain joins TRBV9 and TRBJ2-5; 13 bases line up with TRBD2. This CDR3 comprises 16 residues. The V segment lost 4 bases and the J segment 2 bases; nucleotides outside the gene matches: 5. The germline gives CDR1 SGDLS, CDR2 YYNGEE. CDR3 sequence reads: CASSPSGLAGQETQYF. DNA of the CDR3: TGTGCCAGCAGCCCCTCGGGACTAGCGGGACAAGAGACCCAGTACTTC.

The V and J genes are TRBV2 and TRBJ1-2; weak D call: TRBD1 (5 bases). Deletions cut 8 bases from V and 5 bases from J, with 15 bases between. Per germline, CDR1 SNHLY and CDR2 FYNNEI. The CDR3 sequence is 13 residues long. The CDR3 nucleotides are TGTGCCAGCCGTCCCTGGGCAGGGTATGGCTACACCTTC. This translates into CASRPWAGYGYTF.

V gene TRBV28 combines with J gene TRBJ2-7; 12 bases align to TRBD1. V trimming: 7 bases; J trimming: 4 bases; junction bases outside the gene matches: 5. The CDR3 totals 14 residues. In germline, CDR1 is MDHEN, CDR2 SYDVKM. CDR3 in amino acids: CASTRDRGLYEQYF. CDR3 nucleotides: TGTGCCAGCACCCGGGACAGGGGGCTATACGAGCAGTACTTC. The entire variable domain, with the rest obtained from reference TRBV28 and TRBJ2-7, is as follows: DVKVTQSSRYLVKRTGEKVFLECVQDMDHENMFWYRQDPGLGLRLIYFSYDVKMKEKGDIPEGYSVSREKKERFSLILESASTNQTSMYLCASTRDRGLYEQYFGPGTRLTVT.

This rearrangement joins TRBV6-5 to TRBJ1-6; D ambiguous. Germline CDR1 reads MNHEY; CDR2 reads SVGAGI. The V and J ends lost 4 bases and 7 bases respectively, with 17 bases between them. The CDR3 covers 16 residues. The CDR3 is CASSFRDSPGNSPLHF. In DNA form, the CDR3 reads TGTGCCAGCAGTTTTCGAGACTCTCCGGGGAATTCACCCCTCCACTTT.

V is TRBV6-2 or TRBV6-3 and J is TRBJ2-7; 8 bases are shared with TRBD1. The V gene end was trimmed by 5 bases and the J gene end by 3 bases; junction bases not matched to a gene: 9. The CDR3 is made up of 15 amino acids. CDR1 is MNHEY and CDR2 is SVGEGT in the germline V gene. The CDR3 loop is CASSVSGTGHYEQYF. CDR3 bases: TGTGCCAGCAGTGTCTCCGGGACAGGACACTACGAGCAGTACTTC.

The rearrangement joins TRBV19 to TRBJ1-5, with 8 bases that match TRBD1. Trimming removed 7 bases from V and 4 bases from J; junction bases left unmatched: 9. The CDR3 has 15 amino acids. Germline V lookup: CDR1 LNHDA, CDR2 SQIVND (reference sequence). The CDR3 loop reads CASTLTGVPNQPQHF. CDR3 coding DNA: TGTGCCAGTACTTTGACAGGGGTACCAAATCAGCCCCAGCATTTT.

The rearrangement joins TRBV7-2 to TRBJ2-7, with D hard to call. Germline V gives CDR1 SGHTA, CDR2 FQGNSA. The CDR3 has 15 residues. V was cut by 5 bases and J by 0 bases, with 14 bases left in between. The CDR3 spells CASSPEEWSSYEQYF. The CDR3 DNA reads TGTGCCAGCAGCCCCGAGGAGTGGTCCTCCTACGAGCAGTACTTC.

The rearrangement uses TRBV3-1 (or the pseudogene TRBV3-2) and TRBJ1-5; D possibly corresponds to TRBD1 (5 bases). In germline, CDR1 is LGHDT, CDR2 YNNKEL (reference sequence). There are 13 residues in the CDR3. V was cut by 5 bases and J by 5 bases, with 10 bases left in between. The CDR3 DNA reads TGTGCCAGCAGCTCCGACAGCTATCAGCCCCAGCATTTT. It is translated as CASSSDSYQPQHF.

The rearrangement links TRBV6-2 or TRBV6-3 to TRBJ1-4, with a tentative D call TRBD1 (5 bases). V was shortened by 4 bases and J by 4 bases, with 16 bases between the two germline ends. This CDR3 spans 16 amino acids. From germline, CDR1 is MNHEY and CDR2 SVGEGT. The CDR3: CASSFSGGAINEKLFF. CDR3 bases: TGTGCCAGCAGTTTCTCCGGAGGGGCCATTAATGAAAAACTGTTTTTT.

In regard to this clone: Other nucleotide sequences in the sample specify the same CDR3. This sequence joins TRBV7-2 and TRBJ1-1, with 10 positions matching TRBD1. The CDR3 length is 15 residues. The V gene's germline CDR1 is SGHTA and CDR2 FQGNSA. V was pared by 5 bases and J by 2 bases, with 5 bases of the junction left unmatched. The chain's CDR3 is CASSPWTGGNTEAFF. CDR3 bases: TGTGCCAGCAGCCCCTGGACAGGGGGTAACACTGAAGCTTTCTTT.

V gene TRBV29-1 combines with J gene TRBJ2-2; 12 bases line up with TRBD2. V trimming: 5 bases; J trimming: 4 bases; junction bases outside the gene matches: 5. Germline loops: CDR1 SQVTM, CDR2 ANQGSEA. The CDR3 is made up of 15 amino acids. The CDR3 coding sequence is TGCAGCGTTATGACTAGCGGGGGACCCACCGGGGAGCTGTTTTTT. Its protein is CSVMTSGGPTGELFF.